This T cell receptor beta chain was obtained from a study of cytomegalovirus exposure and HLA in healthy donors. Study-wide points: Reports described diagnosis of cytomegalovirus status by the classifier as highly specific and sensitive.

The CDR3 extends over 14 amino acids. V dropped 0 bases and J dropped 7 bases, with 13 bases sitting between them. Germline CDR1 is SEHNR and CDR2 is FQNEAQ (reference sequence). PCR used 60 Vbeta primers and 13 Jbeta primers. Here immunoSEQ multiplex PCR was the method, and the copy in TCRdb shows in-frame clones only, minus some. The sample includes about 150,000 clones, 80% to 90% of them seen just once. This clone was picked up a small number of times. The antigen is not known. This sequence joins TRBV7-9 and TRBJ2-7; possibly TRBD2 for D (6 bases). The source of this sequence is a man younger than 35 in good health and CMV-seronegative. Input material: PBMCs. CDR3 in DNA: TGTGCCAGCAGCTTAGCGTTGGGGGGTGCGGAGCAGTACTTC. This sequence encodes CASSLALGGAEQYF.